This T cell receptor (beta chain) was profiled in a study of identical twins. Study outcomes and limitations: These conclusions were based on statistical analysis (cross-sectional, not following the same donors). Twin-shared out-of-frame alpha sequences were enriched for low generation probability. There were fewer insertions in abundant cord blood beta clonotypes, but memory repertoires showed no such pattern.

This clonotype was seen many times. Antigen: not known. Germline-derived CDR1 and CDR2 are SGHDN and FVKESK. This CDR3 comprises 15 residues. V lost 4 bases to trimming and J lost 6 bases; unmatched junction nucleotides: 8. Unique molecular identifiers were in the cDNA, with template-switch universal primer binding. TCRdb re-analysed the 5' RACE reads in MiXCR, keeping a single row per CDR3 protein. The data show roughly 350,000 distinct CDR3 sequences, with 9% seen just once and roughly 8.7% held by the top ten. The sample consisted of naive T cells sorted from blood. The TCR comes from a woman between 45 and 60 years old in good health. The chain employs TRBV14 and TRBJ2-1; TRBD2 aligns across 8 bases. The CDR3 DNA follows: TGTGCCAGCAGCCCCGGGACTAGTAGTCGCAATGAGCAGTTCTTC. Translation gives CASSPGTSSRNEQFF.